These 32 T cell receptor beta chains were all obtained from the same sample, sequenced in a study of blood T cell repertoires in COVID-19. Clones were sequenced by immunoSEQ multiplex PCR, and TCRdb holds only the in-frame ones, with some missing. The profile covers roughly 190,000 clones, with about 75% appearing a single time and roughly 8.8% taken by the ten largest. The sample taken for sequencing was peripheral blood. These receptors were obtained from a woman aged 50 to 60 with active or convalescent COVID-19.

V is TRBV30 and J is TRBJ2-3, with TRBD1 identical over 8 bases. CDR1 and CDR2 (germline): GTSNPN, SVGIG (reference sequence). This CDR3 comprises 16 residues. The trim removed 2 bases at V and 10 bases at J, leaving 17 bases unmatched. The CDR3 region has the DNA TGTGCCTGGAGTTCCGACAGGGGTGGAGGCACACGCGCGCAGTATTTT. Translation: CAWSSDRGGGTRAQYF.

This clone was observed a single time. The rearrangement uses TRBV18 and TRBJ1-2; D gene ambiguous. Germline values: CDR1 KGHSH, CDR2 LQKENI. The CDR3 has 12 residues. V lost 5 bases to trimming and J lost 6 bases, with 10 bases between them. CDR3 protein: CASSSSRDGYTF. In DNA form, the CDR3 reads TGTGCCAGCTCATCCTCCCGGGATGGCTACACCTTC. Supplemented by reference TRBV18 and TRBJ1-2, the full variable domain reads NAGVMQNPRHLVRRRGQEARLRCSPMKGHSHVYWYRQLPEEGLKFMVYLQKENIIDESGMPKERFSAEFPKEGPSILRIQQVVRGDSAAYFCASSSSRDGYTFGSGTRLTVV.

This chain links TRBV30 with TRBJ2-7; 12 bases match TRBD2. Germline V gene lookup returns CDR1 GTSNPN and CDR2 SVGIG (reference sequence). V trimming: 4 bases; J trimming: 5 bases; junction bases outside the gene matches: 6. The CDR3 runs 14 residues. The CDR3 DNA reads as TGTGCCTGGACTAGCGGGAGGGCCGGGGACGAGCAGTACTTC. Translated: CAWTSGRAGDEQYF.

This rearrangement joins TRBV5-1 to TRBJ2-3; D call uncertain. The CDR3 contains 16 residues. Germline V lookup: CDR1 SGHRS, CDR2 YFSETQ. V lost 0 bases and J lost 2, with 13 bases in between. The CDR3 region is CASSLGAPGSTDTQYF. DNA of the CDR3: TGCGCCAGCAGCTTGGGGGCCCCCGGATCCACAGATACGCAGTATTTT.

This clone was found a few times. The chain employs TRBV10-1 and TRBJ2-7; D might be TRBD2 (6 bases). Germline values: CDR1 WNHNN, CDR2 SYGVQD (reference sequence). CDR3 size: 18 residues. Trimming removed 4 bases from V and 5 bases from J, with 27 bases in between. CDR3 region: CASSGGDGPLRMDDEQYF. The CDR3 region has the DNA TGCGCCAGCAGTGGGGGGGACGGACCCCTGCGGATGGACGACGAGCAGTACTTC.

The chain is built from TRBV3-1 (or the pseudogene TRBV3-2) and TRBJ1-1; TRBD1 might be the D (6 bases). The CDR3 totals 13 residues. The germline gives CDR1 LGHDT, CDR2 YNNKEL (reference sequence). Trimming left V 4 bases short and J 11 bases short, with 17 bases between. In DNA, the CDR3 is TGTGCCAGCAGCCTGAACAGGGAAGATGAGGCTTTCTTT. Translation gives CASSLNREDEAFF.

The rearrangement links TRBV19 to TRBJ1-5, with 8 bases matching TRBD1. Looked up from germline, CDR1 is LNHDA and CDR2 is SQIVND (reference sequence). The CDR3 is 13 residues long. Unmatched junction bases numbered 8, after V lost 10 bases and J lost 6 bases. The CDR3 nucleotides read TGTGCCACGCAGGGGGCTGCGGGTCAGCCCCAGCATTTT. It specifies CATQGAAGQPQHF.

The J gene is TRBJ1-2, the V gene TRBV18, with D unclear. The ends were cut back, 2 bases at V and 6 bases at J, with 16 bases in the middle. This CDR3 has 15 amino acids. Germline CDR1 KGHSH, CDR2 LQKENI. The CDR3 DNA reads as TGTGCCAGCTCACCAATCGAGGAGGGTACCCATGGCTACACCTTC. Translated: CASSPIEEGTHGYTF.

The chain is built from TRBV30 and TRBJ2-2, with TRBD2 identical over 9 bases. This CDR3 is built from 15 residues. Trimming took 3 bases from V and 0 from J; bases not matched to a gene: 2. The germline gives CDR1 GTSNPN, CDR2 SVGIG (reference sequence). The CDR3 sequence is CAWRGTSSNTGELFF. The DNA of the CDR3 is TGTGCCTGGAGGGGGACTAGCTCGAACACCGGGGAGCTGTTTTTT.

This clone showed up just once. The J gene is TRBJ1-1, the V gene TRBV6-6; 7 nucleotides align to TRBD1. This CDR3 comprises 14 residues. V lost 2 bases and J lost 5; bases outside the gene matches: 5. Germline lookup yields CDR1 MNHNY and CDR2 SVGAGI (reference sequence). CDR3: CASSYPGQPTEAFF. CDR3 coding DNA: TGTGCCAGCAGTTACCCGGGACAGCCAACTGAAGCTTTCTTT.

This clone was picked up one time. V usage is TRBV12-3 or TRBV12-4 and J usage is TRBJ1-1, with a weak D call TRBD1 (6 bases). V lost 5 bases, J lost 4 bases, and 8 bases lay in between. The CDR3 runs 12 residues. The DNA for the CDR3 is TGTGCCAGCAGTCCAGGGGTCACTGAAGCTTTCTTT. Its translation is CASSPGVTEAFF.

V gene TRBV6-5 combines with J gene TRBJ2-3, with 8 bases identical to TRBD1. The CDR3 has 14 amino acids. Germline V lookup: CDR1 MNHEY, CDR2 SVGAGI. Germline trimming cut 7 bases from V and 3 bases from J; bases unmatched to any gene: 6. The CDR3 nucleotides read TGTGCCAGCAAACGACAGGGGAGGACAGATACGCAGTATTTT. This encodes CASKRQGRTDTQYF.

The V call is TRBV6-5, the J call TRBJ2-1; 8 nucleotides agree with TRBD2. CDR3 length: 16 amino acids. Trimming removed 3 bases from V and 8 bases from J; junction bases left unmatched: 12. CDR1 MNHEY and CDR2 SVGAGI come from the germline V gene. The DNA for the CDR3 is TGTGCCAGCAGTTATGATCCCAGCGGGAGTACTTATGAGCAGTTCTTC. As protein: CASSYDPSGSTYEQFF.

This clone was counted a single time. The genes are TRBV4-3 and TRBJ2-7; D may be TRBD2 (5 bases). Germline-derived CDR1 and CDR2 are LGHNA and YSLEER. The CDR3 is made up of 15 amino acids. Between the trimmed V and J ends, which lost 0 bases and 4 bases, there was a span of 13 bases. CDR3 loop: CASSQDLTIRYEQYF. DNA for the CDR3: TGCGCCAGCAGCCAAGATTTGACTATTAGGTACGAGCAGTACTTC.

The CDR3 nucleotides read TGCGCCAGCAGCTTGGAAGGGGGACAGGACACAGATACGCAGTATTTT. The encoded protein is CASSLEGGQDTDTQYF. The chain has TRBV5-1 and TRBJ2-3; 8 bases fit TRBD1. The CDR3 is 16 residues long. J lost 2 bases, V lost 0 bases, and 5 bases had no gene match. CDR1 and CDR2 from the germline V gene are SGHRS and YFSETQ.

This chain connects TRBV25-1 to TRBJ2-7; tentative D call: TRBD2 (5 bases). Per the germline V gene, CDR1 is MGHDK and CDR2 is SYGVNS. This CDR3 has 12 amino acids. V lost 10 bases and J 7 bases, leaving 17 bases between the germline ends. The CDR3, as DNA: TGTGCCACCGACGCGGGTCTTCGGGAGCAGTACTTC. Translated, it gives CATDAGLREQYF.

This clone was counted only a few times. The rearrangement joins TRBV7-8 to TRBJ2-3; 8 positions match TRBD1. Trimming cost V 2 bases and J 4 bases; bases outside gene matches: 11. This CDR3 is 17 amino acids long. The germline V gene has CDR1 SGHVS and CDR2 FQNEAQ. DNA of the CDR3: TGTGCCAGCAGCTTACGCAGCAGGGGGCAATCCCCAGATACGCAGTATTTT. It specifies CASSLRSRGQSPDTQYF.

The chain is built from TRBV5-1 and TRBJ2-3; D is unclear. This CDR3 region has 12 residues. V gave up 4 bases and J gave up 0 bases, with 3 bases separating them. From germline, CDR1 is SGHRS and CDR2 YFSETQ. In nucleotides, the CDR3 is TGCGCCAGCAGCCAGAGCACAGATACGCAGTATTTT. Protein product: CASSQSTDTQYF.

V is TRBV9 and J is TRBJ1-2; D call uncertain. This CDR3 has 13 residues. Trimming cost V 2 bases and J 3 bases, with 8 bases left between them. Germline V gene lookup returns CDR1 SGDLS and CDR2 YYNGEE. The chain's CDR3 is CASSVSVDYGYTF. The CDR3 bases are TGTGCCAGCAGCGTCAGTGTGGACTATGGCTACACCTTC.

This clone has just one count. The chain links TRBV27 to TRBJ2-7; no clear D. CDR1 MNHEY and CDR2 SMNVEV come from the germline V gene (reference sequence). The V end lost 6 bases, the J end lost 2 bases, and 17 bases lay between the germline ends. The CDR3 length is 15 residues. CDR3 amino acids: CASSLTDMQAYEQYF. CDR3 sequence (DNA): TGTGCCAGCAGCCTAACCGATATGCAAGCCTACGAGCAGTACTTC.

The CDR3 nucleotides read TGTGCCAGTACCTTAAGGGGATCCGGCTACACCTTC. It encodes CASTLRGSGYTF. The J gene is TRBJ1-2, the V gene TRBV19, with D possibly matching TRBD1 (5 bases). This CDR3 has 12 amino acids. The V gene's germline CDR1 is LNHDA and CDR2 SQIVND (reference sequence). Trimming stripped 7 bases from V and 8 bases from J, with 14 bases between.

This chain uses TRBV4-3 with TRBJ1-2, with 10 bases aligning to TRBD1. The V and J ends lost 0 bases and 2 bases, in that order; junction bases with no gene match: 6. CDR1 LGHNA and CDR2 YSLEER come from the germline V gene. The CDR3 sequence is 17 residues long. CDR3 coding DNA: TGCGCCAGCAGCCAAGATCAAAGACAGGGGGCGAACTATGGCTACACCTTC. Its protein is CASSQDQRQGANYGYTF.

The chain recombines TRBV30 with TRBJ1-2; 7 nucleotides match TRBD1. V shed 8 bases and J 5 bases; nucleotides not matched to a gene: 11. The length of the CDR3 is 13 residues. Germline V gene lookup returns CDR1 GTSNPN and CDR2 SVGIG (reference sequence). The CDR3 loop reads CAGGVGQAYGYTF. CDR3 DNA: TGTGCCGGAGGCGTTGGACAGGCATATGGCTACACCTTC. The full variable domain, completed using reference TRBV30 and TRBJ1-2, is SQTIHQWPATLVQPVGSPLSLECTVEGTSNPNLYWYRQAAGRGLQLLFYSVGIGQISSEVPQNLSASRPQDRQFILSSKKLLLSDSGFYLCAGGVGQAYGYTFGSGTRLTVV.

V is TRBV7-2 and J is TRBJ2-7; D ambiguous. V was cut by 2 bases and J by 0 bases, with 5 bases left in between. From germline, CDR1 is SGHTA and CDR2 FQGNSA. The CDR3 has 13 amino acids. The CDR3 sequence is CASSLQASYEQYF. The CDR3 region has the DNA TGTGCCAGCAGCTTACAGGCCTCCTACGAGCAGTACTTC.

The gene calls are TRBV7-6 and TRBJ1-4; no clear D gene. The CDR3 has 15 amino acids. V gave up 5 bases and J gave up 8 bases, with 18 bases separating them. Germline CDR1 is SGHVS and CDR2 is FNYEAQ. As DNA, the CDR3 is TGTGCCAGCAGCCCGCTTGGGAGCCCTGGGGAAAAACTGTTTTTT. This sequence encodes CASSPLGSPGEKLFF.

V gene TRBV7-2 combines with J gene TRBJ1-6; the match to TRBD1 covers 7 bases. The CDR3 extends over 14 amino acids. The J segment lost 9 bases and the V segment lost 3 bases, leaving 5 bases of the junction unmatched. Germline CDR1 reads SGHTA; CDR2 reads FQGNSA. As DNA, the CDR3 is TGTGCCAGCAGCTTCGGAGGGGGCCCTTCACCCCTCCACTTT. As protein: CASSFGGGPSPLHF.

The chain employs TRBV12-3 or TRBV12-4 and TRBJ1-1; D not resolved. The CDR3 consists of 13 residues. The germline V and J ends were trimmed by 3 bases and 2 bases, with 7 bases remaining between them. CDR3 amino acids: CASSFGDNTEAFF. The CDR3 DNA follows: TGTGCCAGCAGTTTCGGAGATAACACTGAAGCTTTCTTT.

This chain connects TRBV7-6 to TRBJ1-5; D is undetermined. The CDR3 extends over 12 amino acids. Trimming stripped 0 bases from V and 6 bases from J, with 3 bases between. The germline V gene encodes CDR1 SGHVS and CDR2 FNYEAQ. CDR3 loop: CASSLAGQPQHF. As DNA, the CDR3 is TGTGCCAGCAGCTTAGCCGGTCAGCCCCAGCATTTT. Complete variable domain (other parts from reference TRBV7-6 and TRBJ1-5): GAGVSQSPRYKVTKRGQDVALRCDPISGHVSLYWYRQALGQGPEFLTYFNYEAQQDKSGLPNDRFSAERPEGSISTLTIQRTEQRDSAMYRCASSLAGQPQHFGDGTRLSIL.

This clone was observed once. The rearrangement joins TRBV7-9 to TRBJ1-2, with D hard to call. The CDR3 totals 17 residues. Germline V gene data show CDR1 as SEHNR and CDR2 as FQNEAQ (reference sequence). The germline V and J ends were trimmed by 1 base and 8 bases, with 23 bases remaining between them. The CDR3 is CASSLGGSRGSHLGYTF. The CDR3 coding sequence is TGTGCCAGCAGCTTAGGAGGTTCACGGGGTTCCCACCTAGGCTACACCTTC.

The V call is TRBV19, the J call TRBJ2-3; 12 bases are shared with TRBD2. The germline V gene has CDR1 LNHDA and CDR2 SQIVND (reference sequence). The CDR3 is made up of 16 amino acids. V lost 5 bases, J lost 3 bases, and 6 bases stayed unmatched. CDR3 sequence (DNA): TGTGCCAGTAGTCTCAGGACTAGCGGGGCGACAGATACGCAGTATTTT. It yields the protein CASSLRTSGATDTQYF.

The chain couples TRBV7-8 to TRBJ2-5; no reliable D call. The CDR3 consists of 12 residues. Trimming shortened V by 5 bases and J by 5 bases, and 9 bases separated the two germline ends. Germline-derived CDR1 and CDR2 are SGHVS and FQNEAQ. Here the CDR3 DNA reads TGTGCCAGCAGCCTATCGAGTGAGACCCAGTACTTC. Amino acid sequence: CASSLSSETQYF.

V is TRBV7-3 and J is TRBJ2-2; 7 bases are a match to TRBD2. The V gene's germline CDR1 is SGHTA and CDR2 FQGTGA. The CDR3 spans 16 residues. Losses at the gene ends were 5 bases for V and 7 bases for J; bases not matched to a gene: 13. Here the CDR3 DNA reads TGTGCCAGCAGCCCCAGAGAGCGGGGAAGGGTCGGGGAGCTGTTTTTT. It encodes CASSPRERGRVGELFF.